This T cell receptor beta chain emerged from a study of blood T cell repertoires in COVID-19. About the research overall: Whether acute or convalescent, the COVID-19 samples came from the United States, Italy and Spain.

The length of the CDR3 is 12 residues. With 5 bases removed from V and 5 bases from J, the gap between germline ends came to 12 bases. The germline gives CDR1 SQVTM, CDR2 ANQGSEA. Sequencing used immunoSEQ multiplex PCR; TCRdb keeps in-frame clones, though not all of them. The repertoire holds about 220,000 clones, around 84% seen once, with roughly 2.8% in the top ten. Sequenced material: peripheral blood. V and J are TRBV29-1 and TRBJ1-1; perhaps TRBD1 as D (5 bases). The receptor was derived from a man aged 45 to 65 who had recovered from COVID-19. The DNA for the CDR3 is TGCAGCGTTAAATGGGGCGTGACTGAAGCTTTCTTT. It translates to CSVKWGVTEAFF.